This TCR beta chain was sequenced for a study of radiation and T cells in renal cell carcinoma (dated by TCRdb to about 2020). General notes on the study: Samples were obtained from a clinical trial, in which 15 Gy stereotactic body radiation therapy was delivered to primary renal cell carcinomas and nephrectomy was performed 4 weeks later. A total of some 55 samples underwent TCR beta sequencing, made up of approximately 26 tumors and about 27 peripheral blood samples. A total of 4 million to 5 million unique CDR3 nucleotide sequences, encoding 2,500,000 or so unique CDR3 amino acid sequences, were found across all 50 or so samples.

The time point label of this sample denotes: blood 2 weeks post-SBRT. Explained via the paper, the treatment or condition label denotes: 15 Gy SBRT to primary tumor, nephrectomy 4 weeks later. To follow tumor-enriched clonotypes, serial peripheral blood was collected from radiation-treated patients at baseline and at 2 weeks and 4 weeks after SBRT. All patients had renal cell carcinoma with clear cell pathology. The QIAamp DNA Blood Mini Kit (Qiagen) was used to prepare genomic DNA for TCR sequencing. Only samples passing all quality control checks were included in the analyses. The paper's findings and limits, for the study overall: Changes in the blood repertoire were not tracked past 4 weeks after treatment. Because pretreatment tumor biopsies were not available, the baseline intratumoral presence of clonotypes could not be determined. Top tumor clonotypes rose in blood from baseline to 2 weeks post-radiation, then contracted by 4 weeks, suggesting transient expansion of tumor-resident clones. Effects of radiation dose or scheduling on the TCR repertoire could not be addressed with the single-armed trial design.

This clone has just one count. No cognate antigen has been identified for it. Qualities for individual bases were not recorded, and no much larger clone is one base off. The immunoSEQ kit was used, according to the manufacturer's recommendations, to generate TCR beta libraries from genomic DNA. To prepare libraries, a first multiplex PCR with proprietary primers was run, followed by a second PCR that added unique barcodes, and a bead cleanup was done after each round. A positive control reaction and a negative control reaction, both provided in the kit, were run with every batch of samples. The final libraries were assessed on an Agilent 4200 TapeStation D1000 ScreenTape, pooled by volume, and quantified by qPCR. Sequencing ran on an Illumina NextSeq500 with a MidOutput 150-cycle cartridge, using 156 Read1 and 15 Index1 cycles with kit custom primers. The pooled library was loaded at 0.95 to 1 pM, with a roughly 18% PhiX control spiked in. The authors' analysis ran thus. Vendor-processed data were analyzed in R, with a clonotype defined as all T cells sharing the same CDR3 nucleotide sequence. In the clone abundance analyses, frequencies were normalized to the 10,000 most abundant clones in each sample. Public T cell clones, averaging fewer than five per sample, were removed before analysis. Tumor-enriched and baseline blood-enriched clonotypes were defined by at least a 32-fold difference in abundance between compartments. A beta-binomial differential abundance model was applied to find clonotypes that expanded or contracted between blood time points. The Baroni-Urbani and Buser coefficient was used to measure tumor-blood repertoire similarity, and groups were compared with two-tailed Wilcoxon tests in R. Entries here come from immuneACCESS through TCRdb and include only in-frame sequences with V and J called. Some clones fail to appear in such tables; in the studies checked, an unresolved V gene covers under half of the shortfall, and the cause of the remainder is unknown. The V and J calls and the clone size are those of that table, but D and trimming were determined from the DNA. A total of about 130,000 clones appear in this sample, 81% of them only once. The ten largest account for roughly 6% of the sample.

Ends trimmed: V by 2 bases, J by 4 bases; bases unmatched to a gene: 4. CDR1 and CDR2, looked up from the germline V gene, are SGHRS and YFSETQ. Counted from cysteine to phenylalanine, this CDR3 has 15 amino acids. The sequence is cut down to CDR3 DNA, 45 bases in frame from base 1. This TCR derives from a man aged 50-59 years with renal cell carcinoma. In this chain, TRBV5-1 is recombined with TRBJ2-2, with 8 middle bases fitting TRBD2. The sample consisted of blood, taken from a patient whose treatment included radiotherapy and nephrectomy. The DNA sequence follows: TGCGCCAGCAGCTTCACTAGCGGAACCACCGGGGAGCTGTTTTTT. It encodes CASSFTSGTTGELFF. Supplemented by the reference TRBV5-1 and TRBJ2-2 proteins around the CDR3, the complete variable domain is KAGVTQTPRYLIKTRGQQVTLSCSPISGHRSVSWYQQTPGQGLQFLFEYFSETQRNKGNFPGRFSGRQFSNSRSEMNVSTLELGDSALYLCASSFTSGTTGELFFGEGSRLTVL.